The clone carrying this T cell receptor (beta chain) was detected once. The antigen is not known. This sample was included in a study of CD8 T cells in ankylosing spondylitis. The V end lost 8 bases, the J end lost 6 bases, and 10 bases lay between the germline ends. Germline V gene sequence: CDR1 SNHLY, CDR2 FYNNEI. CDR3 length equals 12 residues. Notes on the study in general: Within matched ankylosing spondylitis synovial fluid, disease-linked clones were reportedly significantly enriched.

Quantitative 5'-RACE with molecular barcodes was used to make the TCR beta libraries. TCRdb processed the 5' RACE reads anew with MiXCR; each CDR3 protein has one entry. Of fewer than 40,000 distinct CDR3 sequences in the sample, around 30% are singletons; the top ten hold roughly 42%. The gene calls are TRBV2 and TRBJ1-4; D is possibly TRBD1 (6 bases). Sequenced input: synovial fluid, either unsorted or a sorted T cell fraction (not recorded which). The clonotype comes from a male donor with ankylosing spondylitis. This chain's CDR3 is CASGGGDEKLFF. The CDR3 nucleotides read TGTGCCAGCGGAGGGGGGGATGAAAAACTGTTTTTT.